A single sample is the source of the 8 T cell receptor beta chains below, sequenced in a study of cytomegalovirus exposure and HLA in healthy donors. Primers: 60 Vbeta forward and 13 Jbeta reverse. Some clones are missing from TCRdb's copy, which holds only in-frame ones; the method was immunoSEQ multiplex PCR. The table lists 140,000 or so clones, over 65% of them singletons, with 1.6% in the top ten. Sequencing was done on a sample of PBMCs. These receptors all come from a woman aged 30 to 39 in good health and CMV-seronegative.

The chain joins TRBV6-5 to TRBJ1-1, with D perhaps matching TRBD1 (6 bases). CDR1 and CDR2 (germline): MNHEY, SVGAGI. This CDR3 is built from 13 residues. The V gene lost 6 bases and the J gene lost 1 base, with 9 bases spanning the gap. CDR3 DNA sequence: TGTGCCAGCAGAGTACAGGGGAACACTGAAGCTTTCTTT. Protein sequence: CASRVQGNTEAFF.

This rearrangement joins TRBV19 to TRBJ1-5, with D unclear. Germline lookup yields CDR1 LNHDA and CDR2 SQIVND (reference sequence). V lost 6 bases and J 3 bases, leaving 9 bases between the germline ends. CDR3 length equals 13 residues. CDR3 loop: CASSGSLNQPQHF. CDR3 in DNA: TGTGCCAGTAGCGGGTCTCTCAATCAGCCCCAGCATTTT.

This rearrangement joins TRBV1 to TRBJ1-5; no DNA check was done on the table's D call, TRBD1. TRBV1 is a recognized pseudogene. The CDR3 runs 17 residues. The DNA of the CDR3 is TGCACCAGCAGTTATTTCACAGGGTGTAATAGCAATCAGCCCCAGCATTTT. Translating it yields CTSSYFTGCNSNQPQHF.

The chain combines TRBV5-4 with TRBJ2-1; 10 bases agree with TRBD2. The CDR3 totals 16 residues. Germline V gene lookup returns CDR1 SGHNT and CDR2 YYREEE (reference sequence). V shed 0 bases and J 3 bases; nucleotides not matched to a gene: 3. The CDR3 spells CASSLDGTSVYNEQFF. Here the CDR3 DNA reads TGTGCCAGCAGCTTGGATGGGACTAGCGTCTACAATGAGCAGTTCTTC.

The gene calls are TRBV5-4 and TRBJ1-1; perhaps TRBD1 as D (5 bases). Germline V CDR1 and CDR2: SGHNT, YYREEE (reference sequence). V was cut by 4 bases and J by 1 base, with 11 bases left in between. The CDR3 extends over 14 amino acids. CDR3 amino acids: CASSTGGRNTEAFF. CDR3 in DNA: TGTGCCAGCAGCACAGGCGGGAGGAACACTGAAGCTTTCTTT.

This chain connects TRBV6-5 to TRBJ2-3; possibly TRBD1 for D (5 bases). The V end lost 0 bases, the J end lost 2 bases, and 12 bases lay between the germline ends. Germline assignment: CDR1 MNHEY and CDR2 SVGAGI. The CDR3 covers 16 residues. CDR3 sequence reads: CASSYSDSVYTDTQYF. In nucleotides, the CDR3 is TGTGCCAGCAGTTACTCCGACAGTGTATACACAGATACGCAGTATTTT.

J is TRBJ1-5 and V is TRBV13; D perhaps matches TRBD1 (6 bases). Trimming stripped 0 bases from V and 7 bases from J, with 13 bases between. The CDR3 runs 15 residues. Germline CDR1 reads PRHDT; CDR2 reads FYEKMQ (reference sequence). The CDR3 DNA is TGTGCCAGCAGCTTAGGCCCACAGGGCAGACAGCCCCAGCATTTT. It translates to CASSLGPQGRQPQHF.

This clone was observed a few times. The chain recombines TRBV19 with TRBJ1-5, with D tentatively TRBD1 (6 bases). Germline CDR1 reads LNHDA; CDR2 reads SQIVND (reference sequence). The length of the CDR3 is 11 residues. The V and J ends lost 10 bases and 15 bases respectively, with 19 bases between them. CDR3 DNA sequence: TGTGCCACCGGGACACCTAGTGCTTCGCATTTT. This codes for CATGTPSASHF.